This is a list of T cell receptor beta chains from one sample in a study of cytomegalovirus exposure and HLA in healthy donors. Data came from immunoSEQ multiplex PCR; TCRdb stores just in-frame clones and leaves some out. The table has about 210,000 clones, around 79% seen once. The sample consisted of PBMCs. These receptors came from a male donor in good health and CMV-seronegative. The CDR3 runs from the conserved cysteine through the conserved F or W. The D gene is left open where the match is weak. Clone size is shown for a subset of rows, as once, few, many or a class of expanded clone.

clone_size	v_call	d_call	j_call	cdr3_aa	cdr3_nt
NA	TRBV27	TRBD1	TRBJ2-1	CASSPSGTGGPQGQFF	TGTGCCAGCAGTCCCTCCGGGACAGGGGGTCCGCAGGGGCAGTTCTTC
NA	TRBV6-1	NA	TRBJ1-5	CASKTGNNQPQHF	TGTGCCAGCAAGACAGGCAATAATCAGCCCCAGCATTTT
NA	TRBV4-3	NA	TRBJ1-4	CASSQLRGSPNEKLFF	TGCGCCAGCAGCCAACTCAGGGGCAGCCCTAATGAAAAACTGTTTTTT
once	TRBV5-6	TRBD2	TRBJ2-2	CASSPTSGGLPGELFF	TGTGCCAGCAGCCCGACTAGCGGGGGCCTCCCCGGGGAGCTGTTTTTT
NA	TRBV9	TRBD2	TRBJ2-3	CASSVKREGGTDTQYF	TGTGCCAGCAGCGTAAAGCGGGAGGGTGGGACAGATACGCAGTATTTT
NA	TRBV7-8	TRBD1	TRBJ2-7	CASSHRDRVHEQYF	TGTGCCAGCAGCCACCGGGACAGGGTCCACGAGCAGTACTTC
NA	TRBV29-1	NA	TRBJ2-5	CSAGQGIGETQYF	TGCAGCGCCGGCCAGGGGATTGGGGAGACCCAGTACTTC
NA	TRBV5-1	NA	TRBJ1-5	CASSLGVGGSQPQHF	TGCGCCAGCAGCTTGGGGGTTGGGGGGTCTCAGCCCCAGCATTTT
NA	TRBV28	NA	TRBJ1-5	CASSSGRGGNQPQHF	TGTGCCAGCAGTTCCGGGAGGGGGGGCAATCAGCCCCAGCATTTT
once	TRBV27	NA	TRBJ2-7	CASSTQGYEQYF	TGTGCCAGCAGTACCCAGGGGTACGAGCAGTACTTC
NA	TRBV5-1	TRBD1	TRBJ1-5	CASSLDVGQESYSNQPQHF	TGCGCCAGCAGCTTGGACGTAGGACAGGAATCTTATAGCAATCAGCCCCAGCATTTT
NA	TRBV5-4	NA	TRBJ2-2	CASSLGGTSTGELFF	TGTGCCAGCAGCTTGGGGGGGACATCCACCGGGGAGCTGTTTTTT
few	TRBV27	NA	TRBJ1-5	CASSPGHSNQPQHF	TGTGCCAGCAGTCCGGGTCATAGCAATCAGCCCCAGCATTTT
NA	TRBV21-1	NA	TRBJ1-1	CASSKGMGADEAFF	TGTGCCAGCAGCAAAGGGATGGGGGCCGATGAAGCTTTCTTT
few	TRBV27	NA	TRBJ2-2	CASSPGGIRGTGELFF	TGTGCCAGCAGTCCCGGTGGCATTAGGGGAACCGGGGAGCTGTTTTTT
NA	TRBV2	NA	TRBJ2-2	CASSEGYRGRGTGELFF	TGTGCCAGCAGTGAAGGCTACAGGGGCCGGGGGACCGGGGAGCTGTTTTTT
NA	TRBV28	NA	TRBJ1-5	CASSLRGGWVQPQHF	TGTGCCAGCAGTTTAAGGGGCGGCTGGGTTCAGCCCCAGCATTTT
NA	TRBV5-1	NA	TRBJ2-7	CASSTQGREQYF	TGCGCCAGCAGCACCCAGGGAAGGGAGCAGTACTTC
NA	TRBV14	NA	TRBJ2-5	CASSQSTVWAGETQYF	TGTGCCAGCAGCCAATCGACCGTTTGGGCTGGGGAGACCCAGTACTTC
once	TRBV2	NA	TRBJ1-4	CASSEVRQSTNEKLFF	TGTGCCAGCAGTGAAGTCCGACAGTCAACTAATGAAAAACTGTTTTTT
NA	TRBV9	NA	TRBJ2-6	CASSDRVKVSGANVLTF	TGTGCCAGCAGCGACAGGGTTAAAGTATCTGGGGCCAACGTCCTGACTTTC
NA	TRBV7-2	NA	TRBJ1-1	CASSLGSGTEAFF	TGTGCCAGCAGTCTAGGTTCGGGCACTGAAGCTTTCTTT
few	TRBV5-6	NA	TRBJ1-2	CASSRTEYGYTF	TGTGCCAGCAGCAGGACAGAATATGGCTACACCTTC
NA	TRBV7-2	NA	TRBJ1-5	CASSSGAGYQPQHF	TGTGCCAGCAGCTCCGGAGCGGGATATCAGCCCCAGCATTTT
NA	TRBV7-6	TRBD1	TRBJ2-7	CASEPGQERPEQYF	TGTGCCAGCGAACCGGGACAGGAGCGGCCCGAGCAGTACTTC
few	TRBV6-1	TRBD1	TRBJ1-2	CASSETRQGVGDYTF	TGTGCCAGCAGCGAGACAAGACAGGGAGTTGGGGACTACACCTTC
NA	TRBV19	NA	TRBJ2-2	CASSLPGYTGELFF	TGTGCCAGTAGCCTACCAGGGTACACCGGGGAGCTGTTTTTT
NA	TRBV5-4	NA	TRBJ1-3	CASSPRTAGNTIYF	TGTGCCAGCAGCCCTAGGACAGCTGGAAACACCATATATTTT
NA	TRBV5-6	TRBD2	TRBJ2-7	CASTGLGGDHYEQYF	TGTGCCAGCACCGGTTTGGGGGGGGACCACTACGAGCAGTACTTC
NA	TRBV2	TRBD1	TRBJ1-2	CASRPTGGAHGYTF	TGTGCCAGCAGACCGACAGGGGGCGCCCATGGCTACACCTTC